The 29 T cell receptor beta chains below were found in one sample sequenced in a study of long-term antiretroviral therapy in people with HIV. The assay, immunoSEQ v3.0, was run at survey level. Sequencing was performed with immunoSEQ multiplex PCR; in TCRdb, only in-frame clones are kept and a portion is missing. The sample has tens of thousands of clones; around nine tenths are singletons. The sequencing here drew on unsorted PBMCs, taken roughly 5 years before starting antiretroviral therapy. The receptor source for this set is a man aged 50 to 59 with HIV.

The rearrangement uses TRBV5-8 and TRBJ1-1; D ambiguous. The V and J ends lost 2 bases and 6 bases respectively, with 14 bases between them. The length of the CDR3 is 14 residues. Germline-derived CDR1 and CDR2 are SGHTS and YDEGEE. The CDR3 region is CASSLGPGFPEAFF. In DNA, the CDR3 is TGTGCCAGCAGCTTAGGCCCGGGGTTCCCTGAAGCTTTCTTT.

With regard to this clone: The sample holds other DNA sequences that translate to the same CDR3. This chain connects TRBV10-2 to TRBJ2-3; a weak D match, TRBD1 (6 bases). Germline V gene sequence: CDR1 WSHSY, CDR2 SAAADI. There are 14 residues in the CDR3. V was shortened by 6 bases and J by 2 bases, with 12 bases between the two germline ends. CDR3 sequence: CASSDRTVTDTQYF. DNA of the CDR3: TGCGCCAGCAGCGACAGGACTGTCACAGATACGCAGTATTTT.

In its sample, this clone was seen once. The chain's CDR3 is CASIPAPLSYEQYF. Here the CDR3 DNA reads TGTGCCAGCATCCCCGCTCCCCTCTCCTACGAGCAGTACTTC. The rearrangement uses TRBV2 and TRBJ2-7; no definite D call. Germline V gene data show CDR1 as SNHLY and CDR2 as FYNNEI. This CDR3 has 14 residues. V shed 7 bases and J shed 0 bases, with 13 bases lying between them.

In this sample, this clone turned up once. The chain joins TRBV28 to TRBJ1-2, with D possibly being TRBD1 (5 bases). Germline values: CDR1 MDHEN, CDR2 SYDVKM. The CDR3 runs to 12 residues. Deletions cut 3 bases from V and 8 bases from J, with 10 bases between. The CDR3 protein is CASSFGGIGYTF. DNA for the CDR3: TGTGCCAGCAGTTTTGGGGGAATCGGCTACACCTTC.

J is TRBJ1-2 and V is TRBV4-1; D perhaps matches TRBD1 (5 bases). The CDR3 is 15 amino acids. In germline, CDR1 is MGHRA, CDR2 YSYEKL. V was pared by 0 bases and J by 3 bases, with 11 bases between. CDR3 residues: CASSQDPGRDYGYTF. The CDR3 DNA reads as TGCGCCAGCAGCCAAGACCCAGGGCGAGACTATGGCTACACCTTC.

This sequence joins TRBV11-2 and TRBJ1-2; D call uncertain. This CDR3 region has 14 residues. Germline CDR1 is SGHAT and CDR2 is FQNNGV. Trimming removed 1 base at V and 0 bases at J, with 6 bases between. This CDR3 reads CASSLVEANYGYTF. The CDR3 DNA reads as TGTGCCAGCAGCTTAGTGGAAGCTAACTATGGCTACACCTTC.

The chain employs TRBV5-1 and TRBJ2-7; D is undetermined. With 0 bases removed from V and 2 bases from J, the gap between germline ends came to 9 bases. From germline, CDR1 is SGHRS and CDR2 YFSETQ. The CDR3 totals 14 residues. CDR3 nucleotide sequence: TGCGCCAGCAGCTTGGGGCCGGGCCCCTACGAGCAGTACTTC. Its protein is CASSLGPGPYEQYF.

This chain joins TRBV6-1 and TRBJ1-5, with a weak D call TRBD1 (6 bases). CDR3 size: 14 residues. Germline CDR1 and CDR2: MNHNS and SASEGT. With 8 bases removed from V and 3 bases from J, the gap between germline ends came to 14 bases. The CDR3 region is CASGPGTNNQPQHF. The CDR3 nucleotides are TGTGCCAGCGGGCCAGGGACAAACAATCAGCCCCAGCATTTT.

V gene TRBV19 combines with J gene TRBJ2-3, with no clear D. The V gene's germline CDR1 is LNHDA and CDR2 SQIVND (reference sequence). This CDR3 has 15 amino acids. The V end lost 0 bases, the J end lost 4 bases, and 11 bases lay between the germline ends. The CDR3 DNA reads as TGTGCCAGTAGTATAGACCTCGCGTGGGCAGATACGCAGTATTTT. Translation: CASSIDLAWADTQYF.

This chain connects TRBV14 to TRBJ1-2; D is possibly TRBD1 (6 bases). V dropped 0 bases and J dropped 3 bases, with 14 bases sitting between them. The CDR3 consists of 16 residues. Germline V gives CDR1 SGHDN, CDR2 FVKESK. The CDR3: CASSQEGTGRYYGYTF. CDR3 in DNA: TGTGCCAGCAGCCAAGAGGGCACAGGGCGGTACTATGGCTACACCTTC.

V and J are TRBV7-9 and TRBJ2-3; D gene uncertain. Trimming removed 3 bases from V and 6 bases from J, with 13 bases in between. CDR1 is SEHNR and CDR2 is FQNEAQ in the germline V gene (reference sequence). This CDR3 comprises 14 residues. The CDR3 DNA sequence: TGTGCCAGCAGCTTTAGTCGGGCCCGGGATACGCAGTATTTT. This codes for CASSFSRARDTQYF.

V gene TRBV29-1 combines with J gene TRBJ1-3; TRBD1 is a possible D gene (5 bases). This CDR3 region has 13 residues. V was trimmed by 8 bases and J by 0 bases, leaving 11 bases between them. CDR1 and CDR2 from the germline V gene are SQVTM and ANQGSEA. The CDR3 protein is CSTTDSSGNTIYF. The CDR3 bases are TGCAGCACGACAGACAGCTCTGGAAACACCATATATTTT.

The V gene is TRBV19, the J gene TRBJ2-1; 12 nucleotides match TRBD2. After removal of 9 bases from V and 4 bases from J, the junction contained 4 bases not matched to a gene. Germline V gives CDR1 LNHDA, CDR2 SQIVND (reference sequence). The CDR3 has 14 amino acids. The CDR3: CASLAGGLYNEQFF. The CDR3 coding sequence is TGTGCCAGCCTAGCGGGAGGGCTTTACAATGAGCAGTTCTTC.

The chain links TRBV5-6 to TRBJ2-7; 8 nucleotides line up with TRBD2. Germline lookup yields CDR1 SGHDT and CDR2 YYEEEE. The CDR3 contains 18 residues. The V gene end was trimmed by 2 bases and the J gene end by 3 bases; junction bases not matched to a gene: 16. CDR3 in DNA: TGTGCCAGCAGCTTCACGGACAAGATAACGGGGGGGCTCTACGAGCAGTACTTC. It is translated as CASSFTDKITGGLYEQYF.

This chain connects TRBV19 to TRBJ1-4, with 8 positions matching TRBD1. Trimming took 3 bases from V and 7 from J; bases not matched to a gene: 7. Germline CDR1 is LNHDA and CDR2 is SQIVND (reference sequence). The CDR3 extends over 15 amino acids. The CDR3 sequence: CASSIRTGSGEKLFF. As DNA, the CDR3 is TGTGCCAGTAGTATTCGGACAGGGTCGGGTGAAAAACTGTTTTTT.

V usage is TRBV2 and J usage is TRBJ1-1; TRBD1 matches at 8 bases. The CDR3 covers 17 residues. Losses at the gene ends were 8 bases for V and 0 bases for J; bases not matched to a gene: 14. Germline loops: CDR1 SNHLY, CDR2 FYNNEI. The CDR3 loop reads CASDRSPGQVLNTEAFF. The CDR3 nucleotides read TGTGCCAGCGATAGGAGCCCGGGACAGGTGTTGAACACTGAAGCTTTCTTT.

A word on this clone: Other DNA variants within this sample encode the same CDR3. The V and J genes are TRBV29-1 and TRBJ1-1, with D perhaps TRBD1 (6 bases). This CDR3 has 12 amino acids. Germline assignment: CDR1 SQVTM and CDR2 ANQGSEA. V gave up 3 bases and J gave up 2 bases, with 7 bases separating them. The CDR3 region has the DNA TGCAGCGTTGACAGGGGCAACACTGAAGCTTTCTTT. Protein sequence: CSVDRGNTEAFF.

This chain connects TRBV5-5 to TRBJ2-2, with TRBD2 identical over 8 bases. CDR3 length: 15 amino acids. Trimming took 4 bases from V and 4 from J; bases not matched to a gene: 6. Germline CDR1 is SGHKS and CDR2 is YYEKEE (reference sequence). CDR3: CASSTGTRSTGELFF. The CDR3 DNA reads as TGTGCCAGCAGCACCGGGACTAGGAGCACCGGGGAGCTGTTTTTT.

This chain connects TRBV27 to TRBJ2-2; D remains unclear. From germline, CDR1 is MNHEY and CDR2 SMNVEV (reference sequence). The CDR3 loop spans 14 amino acids. V was pared by 6 bases and J by 1 base, with 9 bases between. The CDR3 nucleotides read TGTGCCAGCAGCCTAGGACGGAACACCGGGGAGCTGTTTTTT. Its translation: CASSLGRNTGELFF.

The chain is built from TRBV11-3 and TRBJ2-2; 8 positions agree with TRBD1. Germline CDR1 reads SGHNT; CDR2 reads YENEEA. After removal of 6 bases from V and 5 bases from J, the junction contained 11 bases not matched to a gene. CDR3 length: 16 residues. The DNA of the CDR3 is TGTGCCAGCAGTCCACTTGGCAGGGGGCATACCGGGGAGCTGTTTTTT. This translates into CASSPLGRGHTGELFF.

The V gene is TRBV28, the J gene TRBJ1-5; 11 positions agree with TRBD1. CDR1 is MDHEN and CDR2 is SYDVKM in the germline V gene. This CDR3 has 15 amino acids. J was trimmed by 6 bases and V by 6 bases; bases with no gene match: 7. The CDR3 DNA reads as TGTGCCAGCAGCCGGACAGGGGGCGGGGGTCAGCCCCAGCATTTT. Its translation: CASSRTGGGGQPQHF.

The V and J genes are TRBV4-3 and TRBJ2-3, with 9 bases matching TRBD2. Germline CDR1 reads LGHNA; CDR2 reads YSLEER. J lost 3 bases, V lost 0 bases, and 7 bases had no gene match. The CDR3 is 17 residues long. This chain's CDR3 is CASSQDASGVATDTQYF. In nucleotides, the CDR3 is TGCGCCAGCAGCCAAGATGCTAGCGGGGTCGCAACAGATACGCAGTATTTT.

This clone was observed a handful of times. The rearrangement joins TRBV9 to TRBJ2-1, with D unresolved. This CDR3 has 14 residues. V was pared by 0 bases and J by 12 bases, with 16 bases between. CDR1 and CDR2 (germline): SGDLS, YYNGEE. The CDR3 loop is CASSVATTNLGQFF. CDR3 coding DNA: TGTGCCAGCAGCGTAGCTACTACCAATCTCGGGCAGTTCTTC. The full variable domain, completed using reference TRBV9 and TRBJ2-1, is DSGVTQTPKHLITATGQRVTLRCSPRSGDLSVYWYQQSLDQGLQFLIQYYNGEERAKGNILERFSAQQFPDLHSELNLSSLELGDSALYFCASSVATTNLGQFFGPGTRLTVL.

This clone was detected only once. V gene TRBV7-2 combines with J gene TRBJ1-4; D ambiguous. Germline loops: CDR1 SGHTA, CDR2 FQGNSA. The CDR3 covers 15 residues. V lost 0 bases and J lost 0, with 5 bases in between. The CDR3 bases are TGTGCCAGCAGCTTAGCTTTGGCAACTAATGAAAAACTGTTTTTT. Translation: CASSLALATNEKLFF.

V and J are TRBV10-2 and TRBJ2-7; 9 nucleotides align to TRBD2. The V gene's germline CDR1 is WSHSY and CDR2 SAAADI. This CDR3 spans 16 amino acids. V dropped 3 bases and J dropped 3; count of bases not matched to a gene: 9. Here the CDR3 reads CASSDWGGRAFYEQYF. The CDR3 nucleotides read TGCGCCAGCAGTGATTGGGGCGGGAGGGCTTTCTACGAGCAGTACTTC.

The chain uses TRBV5-6 and TRBJ2-6; TRBD1 or TRBD2 may be the D gene (5 bases each). The V gene lost 1 base and the J gene lost 2 bases, with 7 bases spanning the gap. CDR3 length equals 15 residues. Germline V gene sequence: CDR1 SGHDT, CDR2 YYEEEE. CDR3 protein: CASSLMGAGANVLTF. CDR3 nucleotides: TGTGCCAGCAGCTTGATGGGGGCTGGGGCCAACGTCCTGACTTTC.

This clone was seen a few times. V gene TRBV7-9 combines with J gene TRBJ2-7; tentative D call: TRBD2 (5 bases). Trimming took 0 bases from V and 2 from J, leaving 5 bases between them. CDR3 length equals 13 residues. Germline CDR1 SEHNR, CDR2 FQNEAQ (reference sequence). CDR3 nucleotides: TGTGCCAGCAGCTTAGCTAGCGCCTACGAGCAGTACTTC. This codes for CASSLASAYEQYF.

The gene calls are TRBV29-1 and TRBJ1-1, with D perhaps matching TRBD1 (6 bases). The CDR3 is 13 amino acids. Germline V gives CDR1 SQVTM, CDR2 ANQGSEA. V lost 6 bases and J lost 0, with 11 bases in between. CDR3 DNA: TGCAGCGTGCAGGGGCTCATGAACACTGAAGCTTTCTTT. Translated, it gives CSVQGLMNTEAFF.

The chain uses TRBV29-1 and TRBJ2-5; D possibly uses TRBD1 or TRBD2 (5 bases each). The CDR3 is 12 residues long. Between the trimmed V and J ends, which lost 5 bases and 2 bases, there was a span of 9 bases. CDR1 and CDR2 from the germline V gene are SQVTM and ANQGSEA. The CDR3, as DNA: TGCAGCGTTAGGGACGCACAAGAGACCCAGTACTTC. Translating gives CSVRDAQETQYF.